This T cell receptor beta chain was identified during a study of cytomegalovirus exposure and HLA in healthy donors. General observations from the study: TCR beta sequences reportedly predicted the HLA-A and HLA-B alleles of most subjects accurately. The investigators catalogued 164 TCR beta chains as cytomegalovirus-associated.

This clone was counted many times. As yet, its antigen is unknown. PCR was performed using 60 Vbeta and 13 Jbeta primers. Sequencing was performed with immunoSEQ multiplex PCR; in TCRdb, only in-frame clones are kept and a portion is missing. The sample holds 110,000 to 150,000 clones, around 79% seen once. Sequencing used PBMCs. The receptor was isolated from a female donor in good health and CMV-seronegative.

The CDR3 sequence: CASSDPGNTEAFF. The CDR3 DNA reads as TGTGCCAGCAGTGACCCAGGGAACACTGAAGCTTTCTTT. The chain employs TRBV2 and TRBJ1-1; D not resolved. Trimming took 3 bases from V and 1 from J, leaving 6 bases between them. The CDR3 extends over 13 amino acids. Germline V gives CDR1 SNHLY, CDR2 FYNNEI.